This T cell receptor (beta chain) was retrieved from a study of T cells in Graves' hyperthyroidism and ophthalmopathy. Study outcomes and limitations: Ophthalmopathy was distinguished from stable hyperthyroidism by 13 V-J signatures. Most expanded thyroid clonotypes above 0.001 also appeared in blood.

The investigators amplified TCR beta CDR3 regions from RNA transcripts. The study used the HTBI primer set for a first-round RT-PCR of the TCR CDR3. TCRdb reprocessed the multiplex PCR reads via MiXCR and lists one record per CDR3 protein. Of roughly 640,000 distinct CDR3 sequences in the sample, about a sixth were seen once. V lost 8 bases, J lost 4 bases, and 5 bases stayed unmatched. From germline, CDR1 is MNHNS and CDR2 SASEGT. CDR3 length: 14 residues. Orbital computed tomography, thyroid ultrasound, serum thyroxine and TRAb, and clinical symptoms together informed the diagnoses. PBMCs were sourced from less than 13 ml fresh peripheral blood. As regards this clonotype: Its antigen is currently unknown.

The sample consisted of blood. The rearrangement joins TRBV6-1 to TRBJ1-5, with 10 nucleotides matching TRBD1. This TCR was sampled from a woman aged 40 to 49 with Graves' ophthalmopathy. DNA for the CDR3: TGTGCCAGCGGGACAGGGGAAGGAAATCAGCCCCAGCATTTT. It yields the protein CASGTGEGNQPQHF.